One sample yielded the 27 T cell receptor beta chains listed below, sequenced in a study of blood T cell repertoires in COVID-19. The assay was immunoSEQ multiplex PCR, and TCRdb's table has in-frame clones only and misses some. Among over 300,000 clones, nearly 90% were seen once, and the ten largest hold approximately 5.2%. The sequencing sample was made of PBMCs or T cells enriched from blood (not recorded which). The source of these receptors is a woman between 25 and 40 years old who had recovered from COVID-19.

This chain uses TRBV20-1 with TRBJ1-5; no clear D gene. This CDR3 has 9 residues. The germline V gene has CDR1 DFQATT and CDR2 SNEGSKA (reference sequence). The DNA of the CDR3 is TGCAGCGTCGGTCAGCCCCAGCATTTT. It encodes CSVGQPQHF.

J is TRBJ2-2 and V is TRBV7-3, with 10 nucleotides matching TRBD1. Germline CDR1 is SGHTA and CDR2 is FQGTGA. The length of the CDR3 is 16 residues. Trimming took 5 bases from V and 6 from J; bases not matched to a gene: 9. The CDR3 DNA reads TGTGCCAGCAGCGTGACCGGGACAGGGGCGGCCGGGGAGCTGTTTTTT. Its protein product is CASSVTGTGAAGELFF.

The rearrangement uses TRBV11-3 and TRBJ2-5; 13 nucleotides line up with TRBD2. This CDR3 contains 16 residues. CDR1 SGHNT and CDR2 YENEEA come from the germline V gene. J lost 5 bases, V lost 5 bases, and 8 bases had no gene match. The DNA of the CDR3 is TGTGCCAGCAGCCCGGGGACTAGCGGGGCCGTCGAGACCCAGTACTTC. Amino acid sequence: CASSPGTSGAVETQYF.

CDR3 protein: CASRERTSGGRRETQYF. The CDR3 nucleotides read TGTGCCAGCAGGGAAAGGACTAGCGGGGGGCGGCGAGAGACCCAGTACTTC. The chain uses TRBV2 and TRBJ2-5, with TRBD2 matching over 14 bases. The CDR3 loop spans 17 amino acids. Unmatched junction bases numbered 10, after V lost 6 bases and J lost 4 bases. Germline V gene sequence: CDR1 SNHLY, CDR2 FYNNEI.

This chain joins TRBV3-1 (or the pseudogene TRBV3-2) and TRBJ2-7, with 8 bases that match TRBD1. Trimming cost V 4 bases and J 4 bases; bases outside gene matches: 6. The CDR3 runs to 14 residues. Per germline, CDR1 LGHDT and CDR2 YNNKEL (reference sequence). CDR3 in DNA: TGTGCCAGCAGCCGATCAGGGGACAGGTACGAGCAGTACTTC. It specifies CASSRSGDRYEQYF.

CDR3 region: CASSSLQGNYGYTF. For the CDR3, the DNA is TGCGCCAGCAGCAGCCTACAGGGCAACTATGGCTACACCTTC. The chain joins TRBV4-1 to TRBJ1-2; TRBD1 is a possible D gene (6 bases). Trimming took 5 bases from V and 2 from J, leaving 12 bases between them. There are 14 residues in the CDR3. The germline CDR1 and CDR2 sequences are MGHRA and YSYEKL.

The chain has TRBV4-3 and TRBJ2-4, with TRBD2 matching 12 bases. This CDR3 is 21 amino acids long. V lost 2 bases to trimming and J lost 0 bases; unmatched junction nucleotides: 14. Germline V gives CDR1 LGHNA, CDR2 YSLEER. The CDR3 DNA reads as TGCGCCAGCAGCCAAAAGTGGGTACTAGCGGGGGGTAATCTAGCCAAAAACATTCAGTACTTC. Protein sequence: CASSQKWVLAGGNLAKNIQYF.

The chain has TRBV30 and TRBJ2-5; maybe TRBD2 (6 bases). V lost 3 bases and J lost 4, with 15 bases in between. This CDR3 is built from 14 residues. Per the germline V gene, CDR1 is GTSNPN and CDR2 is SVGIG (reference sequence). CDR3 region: CAWRGRTTPETQYF. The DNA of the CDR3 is TGTGCCTGGAGGGGACGGACTACTCCAGAGACCCAGTACTTC.

The CDR3 here is CASSQQVSNQPQHF. The CDR3 DNA reads as TGTGCCAGCAGCCAACAGGTTAGCAATCAGCCCCAGCATTTT. V and J are TRBV3-1 (or the pseudogene TRBV3-2) and TRBJ1-5; D is ambiguous. This CDR3 has 14 amino acids. The germline V and J ends were trimmed by 2 bases and 0 bases, with 5 bases remaining between them. CDR1 and CDR2 (germline): LGHDT, YNNKEL (reference sequence).

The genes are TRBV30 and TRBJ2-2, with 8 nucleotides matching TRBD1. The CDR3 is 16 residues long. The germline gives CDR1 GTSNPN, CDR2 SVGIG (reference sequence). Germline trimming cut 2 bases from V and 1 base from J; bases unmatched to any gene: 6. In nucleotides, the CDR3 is TGTGCCTGGAGTCCAGGGACAGGAATGAACACCGGGGAGCTGTTTTTT. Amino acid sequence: CAWSPGTGMNTGELFF.

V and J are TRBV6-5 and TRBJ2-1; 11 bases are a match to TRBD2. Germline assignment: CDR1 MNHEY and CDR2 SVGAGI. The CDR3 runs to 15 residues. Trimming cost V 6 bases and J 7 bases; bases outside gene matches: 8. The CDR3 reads CASRLAGGRSNEQFF. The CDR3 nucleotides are TGTGCCAGCAGATTAGCGGGGGGGCGGTCGAATGAGCAGTTCTTC.

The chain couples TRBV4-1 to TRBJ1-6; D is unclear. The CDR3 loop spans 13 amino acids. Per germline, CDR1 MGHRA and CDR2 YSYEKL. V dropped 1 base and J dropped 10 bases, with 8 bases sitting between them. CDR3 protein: CASSQVLSSPLHF. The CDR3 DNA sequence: TGCGCCAGCAGCCAAGTTCTAAGCTCACCCCTCCACTTT.

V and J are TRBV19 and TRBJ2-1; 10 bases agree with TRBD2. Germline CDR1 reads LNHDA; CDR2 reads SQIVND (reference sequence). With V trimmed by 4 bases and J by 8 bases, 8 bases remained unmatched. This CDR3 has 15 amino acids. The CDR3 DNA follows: TGTGCCAGTAGTAGACCGGGACTAGCGAGCTATGAGCAGTTCTTC. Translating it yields CASSRPGLASYEQFF.

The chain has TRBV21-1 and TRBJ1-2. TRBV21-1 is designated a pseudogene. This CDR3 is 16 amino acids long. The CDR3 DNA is TGTGCCAGCAGCAAAGAAAGTGAGTTCCTAAACTATGGCTACACCTTC. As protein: CASSKESEFLNYGYTF.

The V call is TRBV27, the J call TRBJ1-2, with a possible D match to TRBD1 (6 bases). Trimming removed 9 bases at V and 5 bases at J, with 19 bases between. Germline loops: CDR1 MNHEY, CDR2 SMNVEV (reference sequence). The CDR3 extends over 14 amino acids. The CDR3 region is CASGTRGASYGYTF. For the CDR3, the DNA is TGTGCCAGTGGGACTCGGGGGGCATCTTATGGCTACACCTTC.

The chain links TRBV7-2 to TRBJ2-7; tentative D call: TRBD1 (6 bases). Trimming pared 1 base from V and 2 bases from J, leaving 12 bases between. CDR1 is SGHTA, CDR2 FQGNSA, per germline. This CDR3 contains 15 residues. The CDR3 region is CASSLEGVTPYEQYF. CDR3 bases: TGTGCCAGCAGCTTAGAGGGGGTTACTCCCTACGAGCAGTACTTC.

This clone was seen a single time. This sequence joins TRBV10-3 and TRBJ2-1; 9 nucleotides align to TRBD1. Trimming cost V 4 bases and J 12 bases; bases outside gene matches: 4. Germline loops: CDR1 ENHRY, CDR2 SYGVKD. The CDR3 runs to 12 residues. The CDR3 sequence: CAISGDRARQFF. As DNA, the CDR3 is TGTGCCATCAGTGGGGACAGGGCAAGGCAGTTCTTC.

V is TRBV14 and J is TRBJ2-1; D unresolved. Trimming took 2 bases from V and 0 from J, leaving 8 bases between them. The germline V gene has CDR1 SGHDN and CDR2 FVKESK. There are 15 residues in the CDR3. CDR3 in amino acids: CASSQRLSSYNEQFF. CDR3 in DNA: TGTGCCAGCAGCCAACGACTGAGCTCCTACAATGAGCAGTTCTTC.

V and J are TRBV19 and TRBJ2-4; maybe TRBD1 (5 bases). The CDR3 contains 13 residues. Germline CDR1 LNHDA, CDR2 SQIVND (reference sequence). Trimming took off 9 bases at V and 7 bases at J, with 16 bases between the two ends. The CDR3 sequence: CASRTGPVNIQYF. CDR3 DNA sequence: TGTGCCAGCCGAACAGGCCCGGTGAACATTCAGTACTTC.

The CDR3 is CASSPDRQGAYEQYF. The CDR3 DNA reads as TGCGCCAGCAGCCCAGACCGACAGGGGGCCTACGAGCAGTACTTC. The rearrangement joins TRBV5-1 to TRBJ2-7; 9 bases fit TRBD1. Losses at the gene ends were 4 bases for V and 2 bases for J; bases not matched to a gene: 7. The germline V gene has CDR1 SGHRS and CDR2 YFSETQ. The CDR3 is 15 amino acids.

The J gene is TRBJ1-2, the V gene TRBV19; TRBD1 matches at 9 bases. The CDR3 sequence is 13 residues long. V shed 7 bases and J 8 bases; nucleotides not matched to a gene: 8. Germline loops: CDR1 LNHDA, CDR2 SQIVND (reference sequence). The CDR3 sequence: CASNGGTGQGYTF. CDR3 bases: TGTGCCAGTAACGGCGGGACAGGGCAGGGCTACACCTTC.

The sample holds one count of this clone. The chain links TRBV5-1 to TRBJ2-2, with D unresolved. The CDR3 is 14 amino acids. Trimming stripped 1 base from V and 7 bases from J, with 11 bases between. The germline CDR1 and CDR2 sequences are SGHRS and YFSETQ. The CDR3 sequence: CASSLRMNGGELFF. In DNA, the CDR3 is TGCGCCAGCAGCTTGCGAATGAACGGCGGGGAGCTGTTTTTT.

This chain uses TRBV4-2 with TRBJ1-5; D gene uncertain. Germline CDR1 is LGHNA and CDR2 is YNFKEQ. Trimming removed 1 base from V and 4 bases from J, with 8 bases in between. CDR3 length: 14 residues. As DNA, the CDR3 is TGTGCCAGCAGCCAAGGAGTGACTAATCAGCCCCAGCATTTT. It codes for CASSQGVTNQPQHF.

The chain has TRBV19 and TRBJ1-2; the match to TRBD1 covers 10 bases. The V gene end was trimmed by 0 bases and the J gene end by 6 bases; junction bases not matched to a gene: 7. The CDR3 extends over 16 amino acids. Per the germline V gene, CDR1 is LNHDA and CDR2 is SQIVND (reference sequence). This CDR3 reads CASSIEMGQGLNGYTF. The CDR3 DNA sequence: TGTGCCAGTAGTATAGAAATGGGACAGGGGTTGAATGGCTACACCTTC.

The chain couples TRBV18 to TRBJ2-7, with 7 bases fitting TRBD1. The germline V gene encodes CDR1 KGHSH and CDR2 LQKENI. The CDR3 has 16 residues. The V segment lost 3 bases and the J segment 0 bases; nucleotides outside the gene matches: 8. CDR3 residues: CASSPSTGISSYEQYF. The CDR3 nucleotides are TGTGCCAGCTCACCTTCGACAGGGATCAGCTCCTACGAGCAGTACTTC.

The CDR3 loop is CTSSPRPQTRNTIYF. The CDR3 DNA is TGCACCAGCAGCCCCAGGCCCCAAACAAGAAACACCATATATTTT. The chain joins TRBV1 to TRBJ1-3; the D segment call TRBD1 is taken from the table without a DNA check. TRBV1 is tagged as a pseudogene. The CDR3 covers 15 residues.

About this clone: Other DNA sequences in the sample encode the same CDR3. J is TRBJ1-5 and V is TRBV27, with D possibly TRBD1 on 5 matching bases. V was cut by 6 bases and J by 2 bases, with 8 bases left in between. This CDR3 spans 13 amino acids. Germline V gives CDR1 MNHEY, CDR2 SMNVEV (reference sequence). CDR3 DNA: TGTGCCAGCAGCACCAGGGGCAATCAGCCCCAGCATTTT. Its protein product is CASSTRGNQPQHF.